The clone carrying this T cell receptor (beta chain) was recorded many times. What it binds is unknown. This CDR3 contains 16 residues. Unmatched junction bases numbered 13, after V lost 6 bases and J lost 7 bases. CDR1 MDHEN and CDR2 SYDVKM come from the germline V gene. The data were obtained in a study of T cells in Graves' hyperthyroidism and ophthalmopathy. On the study more broadly: Peripheral blood specimens were obtained at initial diagnosis, prior to any treatment.

General study findings and limits: Most clonotypes expanded in the thyroid (above 0.001) were also present in blood.

Patients affected by ophthalmopathy presented a Clinical Activity Score of at least 3, a NOSPECS grade of at least 4, and disease duration below 3 months. Exclusion followed for patients with uncontrolled infection, other autoimmune disease, pregnancy or lactation. Researchers amplified the TCR beta CDR3 regions from RNA transcripts. A set of HTBI primers served as the primers for a first-round RT-PCR of the TCR CDR3. TCRdb reprocessed the multiplex PCR reads via MiXCR and lists one record per CDR3 protein. The sample records about 530,000 distinct CDR3 sequences, over 15% being singletons. Sequencing was performed on blood. The receptor's source is a woman between 18 and 29 years old with Graves' ophthalmopathy. The chain is built from TRBV28 and TRBJ2-1, with 9 bases that match TRBD2. The CDR3 region is CASSPWTSVGRNEQFF. The DNA for the CDR3 is TGTGCCAGCAGCCCCTGGACTAGCGTTGGTCGGAATGAGCAGTTCTTC.